The clone carrying this TCR beta chain showed up just a few times. The data were taken from a study of regulatory T cells in long-lasting Graves disease. Germline V CDR1 and CDR2: GTSNPN, SVGIG (reference sequence). There are 12 residues in the CDR3. Trimming cost V 5 bases and J 9 bases, with 16 bases left between them. The time point is: newly diagnosed GD, antithyroid drugs for less than 3 months. RNA extracted from PBMCs served as the sequencing template. Arm-PCR of CDR3 regions and iRepertoire HTBI primers were the basis on which TCR beta libraries were built. MiXCR, applied by TCRdb to the multiplex PCR reads, yields one record per CDR3 protein. Of roughly 360,000 distinct CDR3 sequences listed, 12% are singletons. These data also featured in a second study, about T cells in Graves' hyperthyroidism and ophthalmopathy. From that second work: The model foresaw ophthalmopathy a median around 6.4 months prior to onset.

The chain couples TRBV30 to TRBJ1-2, with D tentatively TRBD1 (6 bases). Material: peripheral blood mononuclear cells (PBMCs), obtained at new diagnosis, from a patient treated with antithyroid drugs. The clonotype was recovered from a woman younger than 30 with Graves disease. The CDR3 loop reads CAWRSPQGSYTF. CDR3 nucleotides: TGTGCCTGGCGAAGCCCACAGGGTAGCTACACCTTC.